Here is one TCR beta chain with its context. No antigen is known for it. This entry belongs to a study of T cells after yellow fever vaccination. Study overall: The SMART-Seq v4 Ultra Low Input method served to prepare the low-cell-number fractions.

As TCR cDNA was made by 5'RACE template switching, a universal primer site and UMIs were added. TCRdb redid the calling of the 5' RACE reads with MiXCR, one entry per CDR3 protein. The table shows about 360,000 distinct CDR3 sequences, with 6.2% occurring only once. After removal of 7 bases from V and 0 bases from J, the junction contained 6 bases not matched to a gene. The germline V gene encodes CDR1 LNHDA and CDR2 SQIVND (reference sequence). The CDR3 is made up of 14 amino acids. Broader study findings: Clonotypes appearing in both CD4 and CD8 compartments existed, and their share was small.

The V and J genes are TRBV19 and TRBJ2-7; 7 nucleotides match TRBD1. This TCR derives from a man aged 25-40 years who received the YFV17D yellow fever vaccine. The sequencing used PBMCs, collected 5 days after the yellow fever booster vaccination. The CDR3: CASKKQGSSYEQYF. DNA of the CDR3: TGTGCCAGTAAAAAACAGGGGAGCTCCTACGAGCAGTACTTC.